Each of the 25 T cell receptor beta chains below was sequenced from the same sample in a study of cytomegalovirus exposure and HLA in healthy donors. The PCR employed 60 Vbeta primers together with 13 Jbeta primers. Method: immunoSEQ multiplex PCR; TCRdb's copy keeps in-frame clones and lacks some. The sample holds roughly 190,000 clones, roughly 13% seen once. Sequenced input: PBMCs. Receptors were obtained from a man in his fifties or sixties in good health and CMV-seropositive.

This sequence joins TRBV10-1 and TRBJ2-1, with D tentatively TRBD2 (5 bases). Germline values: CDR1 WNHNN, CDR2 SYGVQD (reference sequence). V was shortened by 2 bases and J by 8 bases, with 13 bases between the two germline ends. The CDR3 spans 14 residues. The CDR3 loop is CASSEEGPWDEQFF. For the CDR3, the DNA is TGCGCCAGCAGTGAGGAGGGTCCCTGGGATGAGCAGTTCTTC.

The CDR3 loop reads CASSSLAGGYNEQFF. In DNA form, the CDR3 reads TGTGCCAGCAGCTCACTAGCGGGGGGTTACAATGAGCAGTTCTTC. The rearrangement joins TRBV7-3 to TRBJ2-1, with 12 bases aligning to TRBD2. V lost 4 bases to trimming and J lost 4 bases; unmatched junction nucleotides: 2. The CDR3 loop spans 15 amino acids. Germline CDR1 is SGHTA and CDR2 is FQGTGA.

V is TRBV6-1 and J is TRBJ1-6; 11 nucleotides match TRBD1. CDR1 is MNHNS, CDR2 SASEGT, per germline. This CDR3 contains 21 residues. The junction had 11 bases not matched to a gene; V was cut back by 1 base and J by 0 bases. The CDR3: CASSEGKGTGGWSSYNSPLHF. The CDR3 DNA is TGTGCCAGCAGTGAAGGAAAAGGGACAGGGGGATGGAGCTCCTATAATTCACCCCTCCACTTT.

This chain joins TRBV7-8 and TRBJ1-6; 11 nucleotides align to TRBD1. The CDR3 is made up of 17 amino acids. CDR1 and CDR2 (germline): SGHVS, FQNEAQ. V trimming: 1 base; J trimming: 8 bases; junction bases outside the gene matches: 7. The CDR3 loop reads CASSLVGQGAMDSPLHF. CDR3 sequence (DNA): TGTGCCAGCAGCTTAGTCGGACAGGGGGCTATGGATTCACCCCTCCACTTT.

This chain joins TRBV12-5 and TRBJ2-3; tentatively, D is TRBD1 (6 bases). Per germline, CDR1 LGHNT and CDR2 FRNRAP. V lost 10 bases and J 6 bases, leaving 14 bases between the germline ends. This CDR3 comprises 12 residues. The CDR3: CATMGATDTQYF. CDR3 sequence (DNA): TGTGCTACCATGGGGGCCACGGATACGCAGTATTTT.

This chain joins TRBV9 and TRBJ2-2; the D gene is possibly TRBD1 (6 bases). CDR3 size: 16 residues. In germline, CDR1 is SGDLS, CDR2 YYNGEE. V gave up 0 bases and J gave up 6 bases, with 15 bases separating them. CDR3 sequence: CASSVGLTGRSGELFF. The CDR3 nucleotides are TGTGCCAGCAGCGTAGGTTTGACAGGTCGCTCCGGGGAGCTGTTTTTT.

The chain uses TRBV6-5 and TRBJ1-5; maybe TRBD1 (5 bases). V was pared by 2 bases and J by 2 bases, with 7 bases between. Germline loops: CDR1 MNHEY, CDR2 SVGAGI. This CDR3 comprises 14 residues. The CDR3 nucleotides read TGTGCCAGCAGTTACAGGGGCGGCAATCAGCCCCAGCATTTT. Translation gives CASSYRGGNQPQHF.

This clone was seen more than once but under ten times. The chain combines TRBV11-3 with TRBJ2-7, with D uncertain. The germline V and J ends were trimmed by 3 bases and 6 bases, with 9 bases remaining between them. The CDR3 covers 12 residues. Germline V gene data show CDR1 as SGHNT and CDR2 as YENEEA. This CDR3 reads CASSFSGTEQYF. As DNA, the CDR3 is TGTGCCAGCAGCTTTTCAGGAACCGAGCAGTACTTC.

The CDR3 bases are TGTGCCAGCAGTAGACAGGGCCACAATCAGCCCCAGCATTTT. Amino acids: CASSRQGHNQPQHF. The chain has TRBV2 and TRBJ1-5; TRBD1 agrees at 7 bases. The CDR3 consists of 14 residues. Germline V gene lookup returns CDR1 SNHLY and CDR2 FYNNEI. V was clipped by 5 bases and J by 3 bases; unmatched bases: 4.

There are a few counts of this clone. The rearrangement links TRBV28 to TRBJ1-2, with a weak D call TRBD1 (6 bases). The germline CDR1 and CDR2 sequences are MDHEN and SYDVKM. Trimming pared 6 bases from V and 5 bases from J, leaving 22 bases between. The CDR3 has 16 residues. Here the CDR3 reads CASSLGHSLPDYGYTF. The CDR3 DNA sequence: TGTGCCAGCAGCTTGGGACACTCCCTTCCTGATTATGGCTACACCTTC.

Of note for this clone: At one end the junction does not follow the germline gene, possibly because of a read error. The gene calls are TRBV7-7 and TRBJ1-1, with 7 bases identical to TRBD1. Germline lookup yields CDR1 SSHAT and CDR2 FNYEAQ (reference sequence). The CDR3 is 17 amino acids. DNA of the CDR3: TGTGCTAGCAGCTTAGGGTTGTCGGGGACAGTGGACACTGAAGCTTTCTTT. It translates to CASSLGLSGTVDTEAFF.

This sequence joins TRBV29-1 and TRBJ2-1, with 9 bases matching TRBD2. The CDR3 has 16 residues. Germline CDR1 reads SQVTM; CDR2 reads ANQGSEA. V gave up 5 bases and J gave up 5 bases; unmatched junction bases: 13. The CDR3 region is CSVLRGLASFHNEQFF. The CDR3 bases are TGCAGCGTTCTCCGGGGACTAGCATCATTCCACAATGAGCAGTTCTTC.

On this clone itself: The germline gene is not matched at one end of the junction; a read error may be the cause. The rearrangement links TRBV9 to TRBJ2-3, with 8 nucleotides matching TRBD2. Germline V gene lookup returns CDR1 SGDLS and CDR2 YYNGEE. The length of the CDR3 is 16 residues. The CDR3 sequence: CWGLAGTTITTDTQYF. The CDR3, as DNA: TGCTGGGGGTTAGCGGGGACTACGATAACGACAGATACGCAGTATTTT.

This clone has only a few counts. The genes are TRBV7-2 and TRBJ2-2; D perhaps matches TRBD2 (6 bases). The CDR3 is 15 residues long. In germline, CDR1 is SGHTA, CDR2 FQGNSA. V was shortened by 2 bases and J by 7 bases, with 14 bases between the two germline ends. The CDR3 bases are TGTGCCAGCAGCTTAAGACTAGGGGTTGACGGGGAGCTGTTTTTT. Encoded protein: CASSLRLGVDGELFF.

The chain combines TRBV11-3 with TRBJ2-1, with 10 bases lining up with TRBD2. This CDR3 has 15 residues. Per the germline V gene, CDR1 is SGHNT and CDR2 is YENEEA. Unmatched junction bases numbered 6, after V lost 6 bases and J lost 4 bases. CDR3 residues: CASRYSGGPYNEQFF. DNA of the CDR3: TGTGCCAGCAGGTATAGCGGGGGGCCTTACAATGAGCAGTTCTTC.

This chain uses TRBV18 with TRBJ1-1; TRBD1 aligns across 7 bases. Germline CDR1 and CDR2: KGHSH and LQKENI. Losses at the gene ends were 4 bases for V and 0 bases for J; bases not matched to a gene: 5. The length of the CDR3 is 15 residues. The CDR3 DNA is TGTGCCAGCTCACGTTGGGACAGCATGAACACTGAAGCTTTCTTT. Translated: CASSRWDSMNTEAFF.

The chain's CDR3 is CASSFLGGGSTGELFF. CDR3 sequence (DNA): TGTGCCAGCAGTTTCTTGGGCGGGGGATCCACCGGGGAGCTGTTTTTT. This chain uses TRBV28 with TRBJ2-2, with 7 bases lining up with TRBD2. With 3 bases clipped from V and 4 bases from J, the junction kept 8 bases outside the gene matches. The CDR3 has 16 amino acids. CDR1 MDHEN and CDR2 SYDVKM come from the germline V gene.

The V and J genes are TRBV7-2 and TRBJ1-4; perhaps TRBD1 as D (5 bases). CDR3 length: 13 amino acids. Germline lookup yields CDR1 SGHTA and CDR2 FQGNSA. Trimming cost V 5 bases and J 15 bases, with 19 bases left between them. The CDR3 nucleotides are TGTGCCAGCAGCCTGGACCCAGGGACTAGTGTGTTTTTT. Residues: CASSLDPGTSVFF.

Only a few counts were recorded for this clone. The CDR3 reads CASSDFRGLNSPLHF. CDR3 sequence (DNA): TGTGCCAGCAGTGATTTCAGGGGGCTTAATTCACCCCTCCACTTT. The chain is built from TRBV6-1 and TRBJ1-6; 8 positions match TRBD1. The V segment lost 3 bases and the J segment 6 bases; nucleotides outside the gene matches: 4. Germline assignment: CDR1 MNHNS and CDR2 SASEGT. The CDR3 runs to 15 residues.

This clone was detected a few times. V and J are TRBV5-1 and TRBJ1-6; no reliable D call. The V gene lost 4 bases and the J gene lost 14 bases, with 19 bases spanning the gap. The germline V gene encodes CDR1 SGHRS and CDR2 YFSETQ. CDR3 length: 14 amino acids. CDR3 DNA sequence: TGCGCCAGCAGCCCCAGCGGTACCGTCGTGTCCCTCCACTTT. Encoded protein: CASSPSGTVVSLHF.

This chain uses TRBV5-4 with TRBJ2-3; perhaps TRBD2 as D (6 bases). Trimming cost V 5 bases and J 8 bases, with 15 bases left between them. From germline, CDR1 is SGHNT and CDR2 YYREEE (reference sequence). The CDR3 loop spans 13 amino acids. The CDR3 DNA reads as TGTGCCAGCAGTCCAACCAGCGGGCCTACGCAGTATTTT. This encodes CASSPTSGPTQYF.

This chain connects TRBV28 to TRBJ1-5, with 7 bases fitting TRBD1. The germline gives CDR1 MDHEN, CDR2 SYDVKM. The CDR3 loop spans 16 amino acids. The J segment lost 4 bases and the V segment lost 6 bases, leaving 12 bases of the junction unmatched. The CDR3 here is CASSSNRQGWNQPQHF. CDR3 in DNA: TGTGCCAGCAGCTCGAACCGACAGGGTTGGAATCAGCCCCAGCATTTT.

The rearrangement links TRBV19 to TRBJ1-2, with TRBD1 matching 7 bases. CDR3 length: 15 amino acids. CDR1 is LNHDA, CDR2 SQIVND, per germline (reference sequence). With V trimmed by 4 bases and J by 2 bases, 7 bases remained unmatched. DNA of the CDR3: TGTGCCAGTAGTACCCGACAGGGAAAGAACTATGGCTACACCTTC. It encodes CASSTRQGKNYGYTF.

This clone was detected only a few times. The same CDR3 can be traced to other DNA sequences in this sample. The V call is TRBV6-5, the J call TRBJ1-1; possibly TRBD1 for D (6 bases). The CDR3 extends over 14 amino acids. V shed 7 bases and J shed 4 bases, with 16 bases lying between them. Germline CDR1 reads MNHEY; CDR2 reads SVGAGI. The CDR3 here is CASTWDTRGTEAFF. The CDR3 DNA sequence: TGTGCCAGCACCTGGGACACCAGAGGCACTGAAGCTTTCTTT.

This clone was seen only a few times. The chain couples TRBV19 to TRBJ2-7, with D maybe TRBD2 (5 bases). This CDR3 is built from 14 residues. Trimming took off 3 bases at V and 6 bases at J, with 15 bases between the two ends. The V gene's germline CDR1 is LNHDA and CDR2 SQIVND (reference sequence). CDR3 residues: CASSIISPGGEQYF. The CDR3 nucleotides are TGTGCCAGTAGTATCATCAGCCCCGGAGGCGAGCAGTACTTC.